Each of the 16 T cell receptor beta chains below was sequenced from the same sample in a study of tumor-infiltrating lymphocytes in localized non-small cell lung cancer. Method: immunoSEQ multiplex PCR; TCRdb's copy keeps in-frame clones and lacks some. Of over 10,000 clones listed, roughly 88% are singletons. Sample: uninvolved lung tissue not adjacent to the tumor. Receptors were obtained from a human donor with non-small cell lung cancer.

This clone was picked up one time. V is TRBV2 and J is TRBJ1-4; D possibly corresponds to TRBD1 (5 bases). V was clipped by 5 bases and J by 7 bases, with 11 bases between them. This CDR3 spans 13 amino acids. From germline, CDR1 is SNHLY and CDR2 FYNNEI. The DNA of the CDR3 is TGTGCCAGCAGTTGGGACCCCGGTGAAAAACTGTTTTTT. Protein product: CASSWDPGEKLFF.

The J gene is TRBJ2-7, the V gene TRBV4-1, with a tentative D call TRBD1 (6 bases). CDR1 and CDR2 (germline): MGHRA, YSYEKL. This CDR3 region has 14 residues. Deletions cut 2 bases from V and 0 bases from J, with 8 bases between. The CDR3 DNA is TGCGCCAGCAGCCAAAGGGACACCTCCTACGAGCAGTACTTC. It codes for CASSQRDTSYEQYF.

The chain uses TRBV30 and TRBJ1-6; 9 positions agree with TRBD1. J lost 11 bases, V lost 4 bases, and 12 bases had no gene match. Germline V gives CDR1 GTSNPN, CDR2 SVGIG (reference sequence). The CDR3 sequence is 15 residues long. The CDR3 DNA follows: TGTGCCTGGAATAACCCGGGACAGGGATTACCACCCCTCCACTTT. This sequence encodes CAWNNPGQGLPPLHF.

This clone was seen more than once but under ten times. This chain connects TRBV5-6 to TRBJ2-1; no clear D. V shed 2 bases and J shed 5 bases, with 2 bases lying between them. The CDR3 extends over 11 amino acids. Per the germline V gene, CDR1 is SGHDT and CDR2 is YYEEEE. In DNA, the CDR3 is TGTGCCAGCAGCTTCGACAATGAGCAGTTCTTC. This gives the protein CASSFDNEQFF.

This rearrangement joins TRBV7-9 to TRBJ2-2; no clear D. The CDR3 length is 15 residues. Germline CDR1 reads SEHNR; CDR2 reads FQNEAQ (reference sequence). Trimming took off 5 bases at V and 7 bases at J, with 17 bases between the two ends. Here the CDR3 DNA reads TGTGCCAGCAGCCGAAAGATCCTGCTGGACGGGGAGCTGTTTTTT. This translates into CASSRKILLDGELFF. The variable domain in full, completed from reference TRBV7-9 and TRBJ2-2, reads DTGVSQNPRHKITKRGQNVTFRCDPISEHNRLYWYRQTLGQGPEFLTYFQNEAQLEKSRLLSDRFSAERPKGSFSTLEIQRTEQGDSAMYLCASSRKILLDGELFFGEGSRLTVL.

V and J are TRBV18 and TRBJ2-7; 7 bases agree with TRBD1. In germline, CDR1 is KGHSH, CDR2 LQKENI. This CDR3 spans 14 amino acids. The trim removed 4 bases at V and 0 bases at J, leaving 3 bases unmatched. In DNA, the CDR3 is TGTGCCAGCTCACAAGGGACAGACTCCTACGAGCAGTACTTC. Its translation is CASSQGTDSYEQYF.

The J gene is TRBJ2-1, the V gene TRBV6-5; D ambiguous. The CDR3 loop spans 13 amino acids. CDR1 MNHEY and CDR2 SVGAGI come from the germline V gene. V lost 3 bases and J lost 9, with 12 bases in between. The CDR3 sequence: CASSYGGFSEQFF. The CDR3 DNA reads as TGTGCCAGCAGTTATGGTGGGTTCAGTGAGCAGTTCTTC.

The chain is built from TRBV2 and TRBJ1-3; D is uncertain. V shed 5 bases and J shed 0 bases, with 23 bases lying between them. The germline CDR1 and CDR2 sequences are SNHLY and FYNNEI. The CDR3 is 19 amino acids. CDR3 region: CASSFGPLVENFSGNTIYF. CDR3 nucleotide sequence: TGTGCCAGCAGTTTTGGTCCGCTTGTCGAAAATTTCTCTGGAAACACCATATATTTT. The complete variable domain, with remaining parts taken from reference TRBV2 and TRBJ1-3, reads EPEVTQTPSHQVTQMGQEVILRCVPISNHLYFYWYRQILGQKVEFLVSFYNNEISEKSEIFDDQFSVERPDGSNFTLKIRSTKLEDSAMYFCASSFGPLVENFSGNTIYFGEGSWLTVV.

The chain links TRBV9 to TRBJ2-3; TRBD1 is a possible D gene (5 bases). The CDR3 runs to 15 residues. V lost 0 bases and J lost 4, with 12 bases in between. The V gene's germline CDR1 is SGDLS and CDR2 YYNGEE. The CDR3 region has the DNA TGTGCCAGCAGCGTAGCAGGGTATGAGGCAGATACGCAGTATTTT. This codes for CASSVAGYEADTQYF. Full variable domain (missing parts from reference TRBV9 and TRBJ2-3): DSGVTQTPKHLITATGQRVTLRCSPRSGDLSVYWYQQSLDQGLQFLIQYYNGEERAKGNILERFSAQQFPDLHSELNLSSLELGDSALYFCASSVAGYEADTQYFGPGTRLTVL.

This clone has only one observation. The J gene is TRBJ2-1, the V gene TRBV2; D may be TRBD2 (5 bases). Germline lookup yields CDR1 SNHLY and CDR2 FYNNEI. Trimming left V 3 bases short and J 12 bases short, with 12 bases between. CDR3 length equals 12 residues. CDR3 sequence: CASSDGRGGQFF. The CDR3 DNA is TGTGCCAGCAGTGATGGCCGGGGTGGGCAGTTCTTC. The whole variable domain, filled in from reference TRBV2 and TRBJ2-1, reads EPEVTQTPSHQVTQMGQEVILRCVPISNHLYFYWYRQILGQKVEFLVSFYNNEISEKSEIFDDQFSVERPDGSNFTLKIRSTKLEDSAMYFCASSDGRGGQFFGPGTRLTVL.

CDR3 loop: CASSLDVSTDTQYF. As DNA, the CDR3 is TGTGCCAGCAGCTTAGACGTCAGCACAGATACGCAGTATTTT. V is TRBV7-9 and J is TRBJ2-3; D remains ambiguous. CDR1 is SEHNR and CDR2 is FQNEAQ in the germline V gene (reference sequence). Trimming stripped 1 base from V and 0 bases from J, with 5 bases between. CDR3 length: 14 amino acids.

This clone appeared a few times. The chain carries TRBV2 and TRBJ2-7; D gene ambiguous. The CDR3 sequence is 15 residues long. The V gene's germline CDR1 is SNHLY and CDR2 FYNNEI. The ends were cut back, 7 bases at V and 3 bases at J, with 19 bases in the middle. The CDR3 nucleotides read TGTGCCAGCAAGTTGGATTTAAACCCTAACTACGAGCAGTACTTC. Translating it yields CASKLDLNPNYEQYF.

This chain joins TRBV11-2 and TRBJ2-3; unclear D gene. The CDR3 contains 13 residues. Germline lookup yields CDR1 SGHAT and CDR2 FQNNGV. Trimming took off 5 bases at V and 2 bases at J, with 8 bases between the two ends. The CDR3 region is CASSRRDTDTQYF. The DNA of the CDR3 is TGTGCCAGCAGCAGAAGGGACACAGATACGCAGTATTTT.

This rearrangement joins TRBV7-2 to TRBJ1-1, with TRBD1 matching 10 bases. Germline CDR1 and CDR2: SGHTA and FQGNSA. V shed 5 bases and J 7 bases; nucleotides not matched to a gene: 1. The CDR3 consists of 12 residues. The CDR3 loop is CASSRDRGEAFF. For the CDR3, the DNA is TGTGCCAGCAGCCGGGACAGGGGTGAAGCTTTCTTT.

This chain connects TRBV7-9 to TRBJ2-7, with 13 bases identical to TRBD2. The length of the CDR3 is 17 residues. CDR1 is SEHNR and CDR2 is FQNEAQ in the germline V gene (reference sequence). The V and J ends lost 5 bases and 7 bases, in that order; junction bases with no gene match: 14. CDR3 residues: CASSREGTSGRAGEQYF. As DNA, the CDR3 is TGTGCCAGCAGCCGGGAAGGTACTAGCGGGAGGGCCGGGGAGCAGTACTTC.

This clone was observed a single time. At one of its ends the junction is not consistent with the germline gene, which may arise from a read error. V gene TRBV19 combines with J gene TRBJ1-1; D is unresolved. The CDR3 consists of 12 residues. The germline gives CDR1 LNHDA, CDR2 SQIVND (reference sequence). CDR3 coding DNA: TGTGCCAGTAGTTATACGAACACTGAAGCTTTCTTC. It codes for CASSYTNTEAFF.